This TCR beta chain comes out of a study of siplizumab effects on memory and regulatory T cells. The V and J ends lost 4 bases and 7 bases respectively, with 12 bases between them. The CDR3 covers 13 residues. The germline V gene encodes CDR1 SGHKS and CDR2 YYEKEE (reference sequence). TCRdb's table, derived via immunoSEQ multiplex PCR, lists solely in-frame clones and lacks some. The sample has about 110,000 clones, 92% seen once; the top ten hold under 0.75%. Sequencing input: Tregs sorted from blood. This clonotype was sampled from a human donor in good health. The genes are TRBV5-5 and TRBJ2-1; D not certain. The CDR3 DNA follows: TGTGCCAGCAGCCCCGGGCCCAGGAATGAGCAGTTCTTC. Its translation: CASSPGPRNEQFF.